These 14 T cell receptor beta chains came from one sample sequenced in a study of PD-1 blockade in classical Hodgkin lymphoma. Time point here: cycle 4 day 1 (C4D1), after less than 7 weeks of nivolumab. After autologous stem cell transplantation all patients relapsed, and prior brentuximab vedotin exposure differed between cohorts. TCRdb's copy holds only in-frame clones and misses some; the assay was immunoSEQ multiplex PCR. This table has more than 40,000 clones, about 77% appearing once. The source was peripheral blood mononuclear cells (PBMCs), collected before the fourth cycle of nivolumab. These receptors originate from a human donor with classical Hodgkin lymphoma.

The V and J genes are TRBV27 and TRBJ2-1; 9 nucleotides agree with TRBD1. The CDR3 covers 15 residues. CDR1 and CDR2 from the germline V gene are MNHEY and SMNVEV (reference sequence). With V trimmed by 6 bases and J by 4 bases, 7 bases remained unmatched. The CDR3 nucleotides read TGTGCCAGCAGGAACCCGGGACAGGGTTACAATGAGCAGTTCTTC. It specifies CASRNPGQGYNEQFF.

The J gene is TRBJ1-5, the V gene TRBV10-3, with a tentative D call TRBD1 (5 bases). This CDR3 region has 13 residues. V was trimmed by 8 bases and J by 3 bases, leaving 11 bases between them. The germline gives CDR1 ENHRY, CDR2 SYGVKD. CDR3 DNA sequence: TGTGCCATCGGGGCAGCCGACAATCAGCCCCAGCATTTT. Protein sequence: CAIGAADNQPQHF.

The chain links TRBV7-9 to TRBJ2-7; TRBD1 matches at 7 bases. In germline, CDR1 is SEHNR, CDR2 FQNEAQ (reference sequence). The CDR3 is made up of 15 amino acids. The J segment lost 0 bases and the V segment lost 1 base, leaving 3 bases of the junction unmatched. CDR3 region: CASSLEGANSYEQYF. CDR3 DNA sequence: TGTGCCAGCAGCTTAGAGGGGGCCAACTCCTACGAGCAGTACTTC.

CDR3 sequence: CASTVGRGPNQPQHF. The CDR3 DNA reads TGTGCCAGCACCGTTGGGAGGGGGCCCAATCAGCCCCAGCATTTT. The chain carries TRBV21-1 and TRBJ1-5. TRBV21-1 is designated a pseudogene. This CDR3 has 15 amino acids.

The chain couples TRBV27 to TRBJ2-2, with 15 bases matching TRBD2. The length of the CDR3 is 23 residues. Germline V lookup: CDR1 MNHEY, CDR2 SMNVEV (reference sequence). J lost 0 bases, V lost 1 base, and 15 bases had no gene match. As DNA, the CDR3 is TGTGCCAGCAGTTTATTTTCGGGTTGGGGACTAGCGGGGGGCGAAGCGAACACCGGGGAGCTGTTTTTT. This gives the protein CASSLFSGWGLAGGEANTGELFF.

The CDR3 DNA reads TGTGCCAGCAGTCCTCGCGGGGGGGCCCACAATGAGCAGTTCTTC. Translation gives CASSPRGGAHNEQFF. The V call is TRBV7-9, the J call TRBJ2-1, with 9 nucleotides matching TRBD2. J lost 5 bases, V lost 6 bases, and 8 bases had no gene match. CDR3 length: 15 residues. Per germline, CDR1 SEHNR and CDR2 FQNEAQ (reference sequence). Full variable domain (remainder filled in from reference TRBV7-9 and TRBJ2-1): DTGVSQNPRHKITKRGQNVTFRCDPISEHNRLYWYRQTLGQGPEFLTYFQNEAQLEKSRLLSDRFSAERPKGSFSTLEIQRTEQGDSAMYLCASSPRGGAHNEQFFGPGTRLTVL.

This clone has only one observation. J is TRBJ2-7 and V is TRBV5-1; D gene ambiguous. The CDR3 is made up of 12 amino acids. Germline V gene sequence: CDR1 SGHRS, CDR2 YFSETQ. V lost 5 bases and J lost 0, with 6 bases in between. The CDR3 bases are TGCGCCAGCAGTTTTAGCTCCTACGAGCAGTACTTC. As protein: CASSFSSYEQYF.

In regard to this clone: The sample carries other DNA sequences with the same CDR3. The chain combines TRBV28 with TRBJ1-5, with D perhaps TRBD1 (6 bases). V gave up 6 bases and J gave up 1 base, with 10 bases separating them. The CDR3 contains 14 residues. The germline V gene encodes CDR1 MDHEN and CDR2 SYDVKM. CDR3 nucleotides: TGTGCCAGCAGACAGGGCGGCAGCAATCAGCCCCAGCATTTT. Translated: CASRQGGSNQPQHF.

The gene calls are TRBV5-1 and TRBJ1-2, with D perhaps matching TRBD1 (5 bases). The CDR3 is 16 residues long. Germline-derived CDR1 and CDR2 are SGHRS and YFSETQ. Trimming pared 4 bases from V and 6 bases from J, leaving 22 bases between. The CDR3 bases are TGCGCCAGCAGCCCCCAGGCTGGGGCTTATATCGATGGCTACACCTTC. Translating it yields CASSPQAGAYIDGYTF.

The rearrangement joins TRBV5-1 to TRBJ1-5; D call uncertain. Germline V gives CDR1 SGHRS, CDR2 YFSETQ. There are 15 residues in the CDR3. The V and J ends lost 1 base and 7 bases respectively, with 15 bases between them. The CDR3 bases are TGCGCCAGCAGCTTGTCGGCGGGAAGAGGACAGCCCCAGCATTTT. Its translation: CASSLSAGRGQPQHF.

The sample holds a few counts of this clone. The sample contains more than one DNA sequence encoding this CDR3. J is TRBJ1-6 and V is TRBV19, with unresolved D. Germline CDR1 reads LNHDA; CDR2 reads SQIVND (reference sequence). V was trimmed by 2 bases and J by 8 bases, leaving 4 bases between them. CDR3 length: 12 residues. The CDR3 reads CASSIRDSPLHF. Written as DNA, the CDR3 is TGTGCCAGTAGTATAAGAGATTCACCCCTCCACTTT.

The rearrangement links TRBV6-5 to TRBJ1-5, with 7 bases identical to TRBD1. Germline values: CDR1 MNHEY, CDR2 SVGAGI. There are 16 residues in the CDR3. Unmatched junction bases numbered 7, after V lost 4 bases and J lost 1 base. The chain's CDR3 is CASSSGDSRSNQPQHF. As DNA, the CDR3 is TGTGCCAGCAGTTCCGGGGACAGTCGGAGCAATCAGCCCCAGCATTTT.

The chain recombines TRBV6-6 with TRBJ1-6, with D perhaps matching TRBD1 (5 bases). Trimming took off 2 bases at V and 6 bases at J, with 14 bases between the two ends. Germline-derived CDR1 and CDR2 are MNHNY and SVGAGI (reference sequence). The CDR3 runs 16 residues. The CDR3 DNA is TGTGCCAGCAGTTACCCGGTCGGGACCCTTAATTCACCCCTCCACTTT. It translates to CASSYPVGTLNSPLHF.

The rearrangement uses TRBV19 and TRBJ1-2, with 7 bases matching TRBD1. The CDR3 is 13 amino acids. The germline gives CDR1 LNHDA, CDR2 SQIVND (reference sequence). V dropped 3 bases and J dropped 7; count of bases not matched to a gene: 5. Here the CDR3 DNA reads TGTGCCAGTAGTATCGACAGGGTAGGTGGCTACACCTTC. Amino acid sequence: CASSIDRVGGYTF.